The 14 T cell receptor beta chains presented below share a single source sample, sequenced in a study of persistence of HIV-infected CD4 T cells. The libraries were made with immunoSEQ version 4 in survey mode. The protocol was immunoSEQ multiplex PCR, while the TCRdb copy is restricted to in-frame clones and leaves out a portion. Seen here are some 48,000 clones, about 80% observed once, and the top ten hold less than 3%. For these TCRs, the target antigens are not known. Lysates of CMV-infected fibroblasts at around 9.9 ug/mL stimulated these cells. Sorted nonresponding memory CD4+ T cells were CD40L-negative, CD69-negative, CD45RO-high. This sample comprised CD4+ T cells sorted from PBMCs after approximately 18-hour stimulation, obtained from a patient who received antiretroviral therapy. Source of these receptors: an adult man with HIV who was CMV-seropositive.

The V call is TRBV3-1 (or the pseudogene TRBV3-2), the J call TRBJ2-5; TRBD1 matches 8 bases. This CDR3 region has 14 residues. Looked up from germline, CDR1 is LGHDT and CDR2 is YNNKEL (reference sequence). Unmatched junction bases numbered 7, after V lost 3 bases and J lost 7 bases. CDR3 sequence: CASSQNRGVGTQYF. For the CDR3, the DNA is TGTGCCAGCAGCCAGAACAGGGGGGTTGGGACCCAGTACTTC.

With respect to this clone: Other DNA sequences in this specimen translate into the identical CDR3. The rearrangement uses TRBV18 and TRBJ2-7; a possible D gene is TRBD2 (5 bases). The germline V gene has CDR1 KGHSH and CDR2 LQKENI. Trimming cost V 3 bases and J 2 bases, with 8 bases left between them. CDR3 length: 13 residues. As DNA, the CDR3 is TGTGCCAGCTCACCGTCCGGGGCCTACGAGCAGTACTTC. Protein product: CASSPSGAYEQYF.

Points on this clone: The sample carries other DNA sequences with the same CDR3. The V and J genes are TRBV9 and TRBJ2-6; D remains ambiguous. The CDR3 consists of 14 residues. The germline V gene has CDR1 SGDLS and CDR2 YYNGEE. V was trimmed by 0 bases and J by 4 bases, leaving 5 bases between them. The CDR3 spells CASSVDPGANVLTF. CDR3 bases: TGTGCCAGCAGCGTAGACCCGGGGGCCAACGTCCTGACTTTC.

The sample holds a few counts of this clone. The CDR3: CASSSLAGLGAGELFF. CDR3 nucleotide sequence: TGTGCCAGCAGCAGCTTAGCGGGCCTTGGCGCCGGGGAGCTGTTTTTT. This chain joins TRBV7-6 and TRBJ2-2, with 7 bases aligning to TRBD2. The CDR3 contains 16 residues. With V trimmed by 5 bases and J by 6 bases, 12 bases remained unmatched. Germline V gene sequence: CDR1 SGHVS, CDR2 FNYEAQ.

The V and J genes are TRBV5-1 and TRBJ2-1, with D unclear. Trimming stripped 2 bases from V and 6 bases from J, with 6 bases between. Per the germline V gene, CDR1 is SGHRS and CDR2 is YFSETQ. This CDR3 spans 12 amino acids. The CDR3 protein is CASSFPLNEQFF. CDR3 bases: TGCGCCAGCAGCTTCCCCCTCAATGAGCAGTTCTTC. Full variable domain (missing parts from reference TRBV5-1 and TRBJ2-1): KAGVTQTPRYLIKTRGQQVTLSCSPISGHRSVSWYQQTPGQGLQFLFEYFSETQRNKGNFPGRFSGRQFSNSRSEMNVSTLELGDSALYLCASSFPLNEQFFGPGTRLTVL.

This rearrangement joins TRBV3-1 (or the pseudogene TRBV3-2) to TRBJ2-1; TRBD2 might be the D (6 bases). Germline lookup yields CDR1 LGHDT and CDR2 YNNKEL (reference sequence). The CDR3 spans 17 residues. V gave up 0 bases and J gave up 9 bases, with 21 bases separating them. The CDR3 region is CASSQDRGRDWVGEQFF. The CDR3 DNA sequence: TGTGCCAGCAGCCAAGATCGCGGCAGGGACTGGGTGGGTGAGCAGTTCTTC.

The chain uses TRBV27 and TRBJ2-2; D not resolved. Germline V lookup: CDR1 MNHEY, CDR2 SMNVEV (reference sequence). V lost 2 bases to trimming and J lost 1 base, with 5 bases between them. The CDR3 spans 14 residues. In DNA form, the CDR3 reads TGTGCCAGCAGTTTAGCTTGGAACACCGGGGAGCTGTTTTTT. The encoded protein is CASSLAWNTGELFF.

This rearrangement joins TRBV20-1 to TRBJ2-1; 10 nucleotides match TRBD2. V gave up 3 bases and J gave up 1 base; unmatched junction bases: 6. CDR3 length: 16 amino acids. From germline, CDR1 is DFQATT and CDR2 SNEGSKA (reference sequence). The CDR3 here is CSASSGGSGSYNEQFF. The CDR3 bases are TGCAGTGCTAGTAGCGGGGGGTCTGGATCCTACAATGAGCAGTTCTTC.

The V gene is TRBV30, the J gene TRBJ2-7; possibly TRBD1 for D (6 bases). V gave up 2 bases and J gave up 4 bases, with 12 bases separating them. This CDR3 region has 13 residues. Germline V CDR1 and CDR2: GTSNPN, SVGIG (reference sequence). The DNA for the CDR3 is TGTGCCTGGAGTCAAGGGACACTTTACGAGCAGTACTTC. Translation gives CAWSQGTLYEQYF.

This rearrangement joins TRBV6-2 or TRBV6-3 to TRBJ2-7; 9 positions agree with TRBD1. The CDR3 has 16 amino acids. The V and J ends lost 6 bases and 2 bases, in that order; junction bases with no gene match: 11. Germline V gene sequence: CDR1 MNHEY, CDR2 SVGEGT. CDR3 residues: CASSQGTGSSPYEQYF. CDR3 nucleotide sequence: TGTGCCAGCAGCCAGGGGACAGGGTCGAGCCCCTACGAGCAGTACTTC.

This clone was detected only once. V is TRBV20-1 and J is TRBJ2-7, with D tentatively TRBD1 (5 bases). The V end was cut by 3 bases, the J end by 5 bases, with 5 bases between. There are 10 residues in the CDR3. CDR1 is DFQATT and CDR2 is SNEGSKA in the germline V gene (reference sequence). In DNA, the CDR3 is TGCAGTGCTAGCAGGGACGAGCAGTACTTC. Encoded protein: CSASRDEQYF.

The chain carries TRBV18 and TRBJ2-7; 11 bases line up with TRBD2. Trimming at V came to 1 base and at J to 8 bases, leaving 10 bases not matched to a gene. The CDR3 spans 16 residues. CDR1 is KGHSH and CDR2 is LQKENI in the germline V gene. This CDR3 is CASSPLLLAGVTKQYF. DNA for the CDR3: TGTGCCAGCTCACCACTATTACTAGCGGGAGTCACAAAGCAGTACTTC. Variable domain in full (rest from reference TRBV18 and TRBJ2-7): NAGVMQNPRHLVRRRGQEARLRCSPMKGHSHVYWYRQLPEEGLKFMVYLQKENIIDESGMPKERFSAEFPKEGPSILRIQQVVRGDSAAYFCASSPLLLAGVTKQYFGPGTRLTVT.

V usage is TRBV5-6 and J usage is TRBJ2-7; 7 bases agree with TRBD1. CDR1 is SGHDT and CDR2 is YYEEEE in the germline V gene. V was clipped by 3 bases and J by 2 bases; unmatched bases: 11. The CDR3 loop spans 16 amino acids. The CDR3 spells CASSWSMGQPPYEQYF. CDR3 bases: TGTGCCAGCAGCTGGTCAATGGGACAGCCGCCCTACGAGCAGTACTTC.

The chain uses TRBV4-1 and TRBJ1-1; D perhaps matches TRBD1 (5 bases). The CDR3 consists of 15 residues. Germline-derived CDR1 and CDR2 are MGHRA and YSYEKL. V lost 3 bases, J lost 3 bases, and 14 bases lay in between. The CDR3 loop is CASSQDRPGYTEAFF. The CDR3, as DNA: TGCGCCAGCAGCCAGGATCGACCAGGGTACACTGAAGCTTTCTTT.